One sample yielded the 8 T cell receptor beta chains listed below, sequenced in a study of cytomegalovirus exposure and HLA in healthy donors. PCR primers comprised 60 Vbeta and 13 Jbeta primers. TCRdb keeps only in-frame clones here, not all; method: immunoSEQ multiplex PCR. In the table there are fewer than 150,000 clones, roughly 80% of which are singletons. Input material: PBMCs. The receptor source for this set is a man aged 35 to 55 in good health and CMV-seronegative.

The rearrangement links TRBV5-4 to TRBJ2-7, with a possible D match to TRBD1 (6 bases). The CDR3 is 14 residues long. Germline CDR1 SGHNT, CDR2 YYREEE (reference sequence). Trimming stripped 4 bases from V and 6 bases from J, with 17 bases between. The CDR3 sequence is CASSHLQGSGEQYF. CDR3 DNA: TGTGCCAGCAGCCACTTACAGGGATCGGGCGAGCAGTACTTC.

The chain links TRBV2 to TRBJ1-1; D gene unclear. Germline CDR1 is SNHLY and CDR2 is FYNNEI. The CDR3 runs to 12 residues. V gave up 3 bases and J gave up 9 bases, with 11 bases separating them. The CDR3 here is CASSEVERQAFF. CDR3 coding DNA: TGTGCCAGCAGTGAGGTTGAGAGGCAAGCTTTCTTT. Drawing the rest from reference TRBV2 and TRBJ1-1, the complete variable domain is EPEVTQTPSHQVTQMGQEVILRCVPISNHLYFYWYRQILGQKVEFLVSFYNNEISEKSEIFDDQFSVERPDGSNFTLKIRSTKLEDSAMYFCASSEVERQAFFGQGTRLTVV.

The J gene is TRBJ1-5, the V gene TRBV28, with a possible D match to TRBD1 (6 bases). Germline CDR1 MDHEN, CDR2 SYDVKM. V was trimmed by 9 bases and J by 6 bases, leaving 21 bases between them. The CDR3 extends over 15 amino acids. The CDR3 DNA reads TGTGCCAGTAGGACAGATTCTACCATCAGTCAGCCCCAGCATTTT. Amino acid sequence: CASRTDSTISQPQHF.

The chain links TRBV7-9 to TRBJ1-2; possibly TRBD1 for D (5 bases). CDR3 size: 14 residues. V shed 5 bases and J shed 6 bases, with 16 bases lying between them. Per germline, CDR1 SEHNR and CDR2 FQNEAQ (reference sequence). The CDR3 loop reads CASSTAPGNHGYTF. As DNA, the CDR3 is TGTGCCAGCAGCACAGCGCCAGGGAACCATGGCTACACCTTC.

The rearrangement joins TRBV28 to TRBJ2-3; maybe TRBD2 (7 bases). Germline loops: CDR1 MDHEN, CDR2 SYDVKM. CDR3 length: 15 residues. Trimming pared 6 bases from V and 6 bases from J, leaving 19 bases between. The CDR3 DNA is TGTGCCAGCAGCCAAGGGGGGGCGGGCAGGGATACGCAGTATTTT. Its translation is CASSQGGAGRDTQYF. Variable domain in full (rest from reference TRBV28 and TRBJ2-3): DVKVTQSSRYLVKRTGEKVFLECVQDMDHENMFWYRQDPGLGLRLIYFSYDVKMKEKGDIPEGYSVSREKKERFSLILESASTNQTSMYLCASSQGGAGRDTQYFGPGTRLTVL.

This chain uses TRBV28 with TRBJ2-5; 8 nucleotides agree with TRBD1. The CDR3 is 16 residues long. CDR1 and CDR2 from the germline V gene are MDHEN and SYDVKM. With V trimmed by 3 bases and J by 3 bases, 9 bases remained unmatched. CDR3 protein: CASSLLQGAGKETQYF. In nucleotides, the CDR3 is TGTGCCAGCAGTTTGCTCCAGGGGGCTGGAAAAGAGACCCAGTACTTC.

The chain couples TRBV6-6 to TRBJ2-7; 7 bases agree with TRBD2. This CDR3 region has 15 residues. Germline CDR1 reads MNHNY; CDR2 reads SVGAGI (reference sequence). Unmatched junction bases numbered 11, after V lost 4 bases and J lost 5 bases. CDR3 amino acids: CASSWGGSGENEQYF. CDR3 coding DNA: TGTGCCAGCAGTTGGGGCGGGAGTGGAGAGAACGAGCAGTACTTC.

The V and J genes are TRBV19 and TRBJ1-5, with 8 bases matching TRBD1. The germline V gene has CDR1 LNHDA and CDR2 SQIVND (reference sequence). Trimming took 5 bases from V and 4 from J; bases not matched to a gene: 4. The CDR3 sequence is 14 residues long. CDR3: CASSSQGVNQPQHF. The CDR3 nucleotides read TGTGCCAGTAGTTCACAGGGGGTAAATCAGCCCCAGCATTTT.